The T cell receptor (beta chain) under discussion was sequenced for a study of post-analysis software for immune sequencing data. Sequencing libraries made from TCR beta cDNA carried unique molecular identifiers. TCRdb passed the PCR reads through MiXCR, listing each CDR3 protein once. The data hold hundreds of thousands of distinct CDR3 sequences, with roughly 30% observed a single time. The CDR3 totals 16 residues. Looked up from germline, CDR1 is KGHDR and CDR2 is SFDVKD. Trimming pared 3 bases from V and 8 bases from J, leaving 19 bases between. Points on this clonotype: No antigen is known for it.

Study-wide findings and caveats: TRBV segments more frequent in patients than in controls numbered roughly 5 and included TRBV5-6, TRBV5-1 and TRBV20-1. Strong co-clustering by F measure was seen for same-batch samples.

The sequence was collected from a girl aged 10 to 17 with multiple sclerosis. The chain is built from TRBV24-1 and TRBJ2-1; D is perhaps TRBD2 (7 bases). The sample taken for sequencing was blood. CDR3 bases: TGTGCCACCAGTGATCGCCGAGGGGGGGCTGGGGATGAGCAGTTCTTC. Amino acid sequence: CATSDRRGGAGDEQFF.